This entry features one TCR beta chain sequence. The antigen is undetermined. CDR1 and CDR2 from the germline V gene are SGHRS and YFSETQ. CDR3 length equals 17 residues. The data derive from a study of monozygotic twins with inflammatory bowel disease. Study-wide results and limits: Repertoire similarity did not differ between concordant and discordant twins, possibly owing to limited power.

There were eight separate reactions per sample in which cDNA was made. From its re-call of the 5' RACE reads, TCRdb lists each CDR3 protein once, without DNA. The sample has some 83,000 distinct CDR3 sequences, and its top ten clones hold 7.4%. Investigators extracted total RNA from whole blood and did not sort T cells. The TCR sequence derives from a human donor with ulcerative colitis or Crohn's disease, or a healthy co-twin of an affected twin (not recorded which). The sequenced sample was blood. The chain carries TRBV5-1 and TRBJ2-1; TCRdb's assignment of TRBD1 cannot be checked, as there is no DNA. CDR3 sequence: CASSLPKNGVGAYEQFF.